This TCR beta chain was documented in a study of post-analysis software for immune sequencing data. Study-wide points: F-measure co-clustering was strong for batch-matched samples.

Turning to this clonotype: The antigen is undetermined. Possible read error: a much larger clone is one base away.

Researchers reported that TCR beta cDNA libraries carried unique molecular identifiers. TCRdb reprocessed the PCR reads via MiXCR and lists one record per CDR3 protein. The sample consists of 170,000 or so distinct CDR3 sequences, about 30% of them appearing once. Sequencing input: blood. The sequence was obtained from a girl aged 5-17 years with multiple sclerosis.

CDR3: CSAGDPAGGPYEQYF. In DNA, the CDR3 is TGCAGTGCTGGAGATCCGGCGGGAGGGCCCTACGAGCAGTACTTC. This chain connects TRBV20-1 to TRBJ2-7, with TRBD2 matching over 9 bases. Germline assignment: CDR1 DFQATT and CDR2 SNEGSKA (reference sequence). The CDR3 has 15 residues.